The entry below describes one T cell receptor beta chain. The method was immunoSEQ multiplex PCR; TCRdb's version includes in-frame clones alone and lacks a portion of them. The sample includes roughly 250,000 clones, roughly 82% of them seen just once. These data belong to a study of blood T cell repertoires in COVID-19. The CDR3 is 13 amino acids. Germline lookup yields CDR1 MNHEY and CDR2 SMNVEV (reference sequence). V gave up 4 bases and J gave up 4 bases; unmatched junction bases: 0. The genes are TRBV27 and TRBJ1-2; 10 bases match TRBD1. Sequencing was performed on peripheral blood. The sequence came from an elderly woman with active or convalescent COVID-19. The CDR3 region is CASSWTGGYGYTF. The CDR3 DNA reads as TGTGCCAGCAGTTGGACAGGGGGCTATGGCTACACCTTC.